What follows are 10 T cell receptor beta chains derived from one specimen sequenced in a study of T cell repertoires in cytomegalovirus infection. TCRdb reprocessed the reads via MiXCR and lists one record per CDR3 protein. The sample holds about 920,000 distinct CDR3 sequences; approximately 31% are singletons and the top ten take 13%. For these receptors, no antigen is known. Sequenced here: cultured CD8+ T cells from PBMCs, sampled from culture after CMV antigen stimulation. These receptors were taken from a human donor in good health (CMV status not recorded). Some clones in this sample may be carry-over from other donors' samples.

This clonotype was found a few times. The genes are TRBV6-2 or TRBV6-3 and TRBJ2-3; TRBD1 or TRBD2 may be the D gene (5 bases each). The CDR3 is 16 residues long. CDR1 MNHEY and CDR2 SVGEGT come from the germline V gene. V shed 6 bases and J shed 6 bases, with 22 bases lying between them. The CDR3 protein is CASRLGTPGRGDTQYF. In nucleotides, the CDR3 is TGTGCCAGCAGGCTCGGGACCCCGGGACGCGGGGATACGCAGTATTTT.

This clonotype came up many times. The chain couples TRBV7-6 to TRBJ2-1; 9 bases are shared with TRBD2. This CDR3 is 18 amino acids long. Per germline, CDR1 SGHVS and CDR2 FNYEAQ. After removal of 1 base from V and 5 bases from J, the junction contained 12 bases not matched to a gene. CDR3 residues: CASSLERGSGGPDNEQFF. For the CDR3, the DNA is TGTGCCAGCAGCTTAGAGCGGGGTAGCGGGGGCCCGGACAATGAGCAGTTCTTC.

The chain joins TRBV18 to TRBJ2-7, with D unresolved. The length of the CDR3 is 14 residues. Germline-derived CDR1 and CDR2 are KGHSH and LQKENI. The V gene lost 5 bases and the J gene lost 2 bases, with 13 bases spanning the gap. The CDR3 DNA sequence: TGTGCCAGCTCAACTCGGACGGATACCTACGAGCAGTACGTC. Translation: CASSTRTDTYEQYV.

As to this clonotype: The junction and the germline gene differ at one end; a read error may be behind it. CDR3 nucleotide sequence: TGTACCAGTAGTATGAGGGACAGCGGAAATCAGCCCCAGCATTTT. Translated, it gives CTSSMRDSGNQPQHF. The chain recombines TRBV19 with TRBJ1-5; 7 nucleotides line up with TRBD1. The CDR3 has 15 residues. Germline V gene data show CDR1 as LNHDA and CDR2 as SQIVND (reference sequence).

This clonotype occurred a few times. The chain couples TRBV19 to TRBJ1-2, with TRBD1 matching 7 bases. Per the germline V gene, CDR1 is LNHDA and CDR2 is SQIVND (reference sequence). The CDR3 has 16 amino acids. Trimming took 9 bases from V and 4 from J; bases not matched to a gene: 17. CDR3 bases: TGTGCCAGCACCGACAGGGACTCCTACGTTGGCTATGGCTACACCTTC. This codes for CASTDRDSYVGYGYTF. Using reference TRBV19 and TRBJ1-2 for the parts outside the CDR3, the full variable domain is DGGITQSPKYLFRKEGQNVTLSCEQNLNHDAMYWYRQDPGQGLRLIYYSQIVNDFQKGDIAEGYSVSREKKESFPLTVTSAQKNPTAFYLCASTDRDSYVGYGYTFGSGTRLTVV.

This clonotype was detected only a few times. This sequence joins TRBV20-1 and TRBJ2-7; D might be TRBD2 (6 bases). Germline CDR1 is DFQATT and CDR2 is SNEGSKA (reference sequence). V lost 3 bases, J lost 4 bases, and 16 bases lay in between. The CDR3 runs to 14 residues. CDR3 coding DNA: TGCAGTGCTAGGGAGGGCGGGGTAGCATACGAGCAGTACTTC. Its protein is CSAREGGVAYEQYF.

This clonotype was recorded many times. CDR3 DNA sequence: TGTGCCAGCAGCTTCTTGGGGGGGGACAGGGGCTCCTTCGACTCTGGAAACACCATATATTTT. It yields the protein CASSFLGGDRGSFDSGNTIYF. The V call is TRBV7-8, the J call TRBJ1-3; 10 bases line up with TRBD1. From germline, CDR1 is SGHVS and CDR2 FQNEAQ. After removal of 3 bases from V and 0 bases from J, the junction contained 17 bases not matched to a gene. The CDR3 runs 21 residues.

The chain is built from TRBV6-8 and TRBJ1-2; TRBD1 aligns across 8 bases. The germline V gene has CDR1 MNHGY and CDR2 SAAAGT. V dropped 2 bases and J dropped 2; count of bases not matched to a gene: 1. The CDR3 spans 14 residues. CDR3 residues: CASSYRTGNYGYTF. The CDR3 bases are TGTGCCAGCAGTTACAGGACAGGGAACTATGGCTACACCTTC.

V usage is TRBV7-4 and J usage is TRBJ1-2; D is perhaps TRBD1 (6 bases). Trimming removed 8 bases from V and 0 bases from J, with 13 bases in between. CDR1 and CDR2 (germline): SGHVT, SQSDAQ. The CDR3 consists of 14 residues. The CDR3 loop is CASPGADTNYGYTF. As DNA, the CDR3 is TGTGCCAGCCCAGGGGCGGACACTAACTATGGCTACACCTTC.

The chain has TRBV13 and TRBJ2-1, with 7 bases that match TRBD1. V shed 3 bases and J 1 base; nucleotides not matched to a gene: 6. There are 16 residues in the CDR3. CDR1 is PRHDT, CDR2 FYEKMQ, per germline (reference sequence). This chain's CDR3 is CASSLRGPRSYNEQFF. CDR3 nucleotides: TGTGCCAGCAGCTTGAGGGGGCCAAGATCCTACAATGAGCAGTTCTTC.